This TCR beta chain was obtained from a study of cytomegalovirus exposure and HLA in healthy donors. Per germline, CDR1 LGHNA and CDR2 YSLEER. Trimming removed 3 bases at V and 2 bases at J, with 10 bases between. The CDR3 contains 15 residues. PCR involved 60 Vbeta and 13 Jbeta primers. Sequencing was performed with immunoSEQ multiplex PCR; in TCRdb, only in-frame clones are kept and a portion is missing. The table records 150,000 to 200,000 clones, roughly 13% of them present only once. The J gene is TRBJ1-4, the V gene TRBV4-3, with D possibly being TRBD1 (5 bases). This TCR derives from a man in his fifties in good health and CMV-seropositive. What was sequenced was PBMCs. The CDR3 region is CASSQGGGTNEKLFF. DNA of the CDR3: TGCGCCAGCAGCCAGGGGGGGGGTACTAATGAAAAACTGTTTTTT.